Each of the 14 T cell receptor beta chains below was sequenced from the same sample in a study of blood T cell repertoires in COVID-19. The data were produced by immunoSEQ multiplex PCR, yet TCRdb's version contains in-frame clones alone and is incomplete. Here the sample spans fewer than 250,000 clones, roughly 87% being singletons. Specimen: PBMCs or T cells enriched from blood (not recorded which). All receptors derive from a man aged 30-40 years who had recovered from COVID-19.

J is TRBJ1-6 and V is TRBV7-9; 7 bases match TRBD1. V lost 1 base and J lost 8; bases outside the gene matches: 5. The length of the CDR3 is 15 residues. The V gene's germline CDR1 is SEHNR and CDR2 FQNEAQ (reference sequence). CDR3: CASSLGAGGDSPLHF. The CDR3 DNA reads as TGTGCCAGCAGCTTAGGGGCAGGGGGAGATTCACCCCTCCACTTT. The full variable domain, in which reference TRBV7-9 and TRBJ1-6 provide the parts outside the CDR3, is DTGVSQNPRHKITKRGQNVTFRCDPISEHNRLYWYRQTLGQGPEFLTYFQNEAQLEKSRLLSDRFSAERPKGSFSTLEIQRTEQGDSAMYLCASSLGAGGDSPLHFGNGTRLTVT.

CDR3 DNA sequence: TGTGCCAGCAGCTCGTGGTCCTCTATCGGGGAGCTGTTTTTT. It translates to CASSSWSSIGELFF. This chain connects TRBV7-9 to TRBJ2-2, with D uncertain. V was clipped by 4 bases and J by 7 bases, with 13 bases between them. This CDR3 spans 14 amino acids. CDR1 is SEHNR, CDR2 FQNEAQ, per germline (reference sequence).

This rearrangement joins TRBV28 to TRBJ2-1, with D perhaps matching TRBD2 (6 bases). Germline V gene data show CDR1 as MDHEN and CDR2 as SYDVKM. CDR3 length: 16 amino acids. The CDR3 sequence: CAHGGGTASSYNEQFF. As DNA, the CDR3 is TGTGCACACGGGGGAGGAACAGCCAGCTCCTACAATGAGCAGTTCTTC.

This clone occurred once. This CDR3 is CAWSANNGNTIYF. CDR3 DNA: TGTGCCTGGAGCGCGAATAATGGAAACACCATATATTTT. J is TRBJ1-3 and V is TRBV30; D call uncertain. In germline, CDR1 is GTSNPN, CDR2 SVGIG (reference sequence). CDR3 length equals 13 residues. V was trimmed by 3 bases and J by 3 bases, leaving 9 bases between them.

This clone was seen once. The rearrangement links TRBV28 to TRBJ2-2; 9 nucleotides align to TRBD1. The germline CDR1 and CDR2 sequences are MDHEN and SYDVKM. The junction had 9 bases not matched to a gene; V was cut back by 6 bases and J by 7 bases. The CDR3 contains 15 residues. The CDR3 region is CASSLNYRGLGELFF. The CDR3 DNA follows: TGTGCCAGCAGCCTAAATTACAGGGGGCTCGGGGAGCTGTTTTTT.

The rearrangement links TRBV11-2 to TRBJ2-4; TRBD2 agrees at 9 bases. Per germline, CDR1 SGHAT and CDR2 FQNNGV. V was clipped by 2 bases and J by 5 bases; unmatched bases: 10. The CDR3 sequence is 17 residues long. The CDR3 DNA reads as TGTGCCAGCAGCTTATCGGCTCTAGCGGGATCTCAAAACATTCAGTACTTC. It yields the protein CASSLSALAGSQNIQYF.

The chain joins TRBV11-2 to TRBJ2-1; 11 bases map to TRBD2. CDR1 is SGHAT, CDR2 FQNNGV, per germline. The CDR3 totals 16 residues. V lost 11 bases and J lost 1; bases outside the gene matches: 10. CDR3 sequence: CASRTSGLKSYNEQFF. CDR3 bases: TGTGCCTCTCGGACTAGCGGGTTAAAATCCTACAATGAGCAGTTCTTC.

This clone was recorded a few times. The V and J genes are TRBV9 and TRBJ1-2; D might be TRBD1 (5 bases). There are 15 residues in the CDR3. Looked up from germline, CDR1 is SGDLS and CDR2 is YYNGEE. Between the trimmed V and J ends, which lost 2 bases and 2 bases, there was a span of 13 bases. Here the CDR3 reads CASSVGGGRNYGYTF. CDR3 sequence (DNA): TGTGCCAGCAGCGTCGGGGGGGGACGCAACTATGGCTACACCTTC.

The chain couples TRBV5-6 to TRBJ1-2; tentatively, D is TRBD1 (5 bases). The V gene's germline CDR1 is SGHDT and CDR2 YYEEEE. The CDR3 runs to 15 residues. The ends were cut back, 3 bases at V and 3 bases at J, with 15 bases in the middle. The CDR3 DNA reads TGTGCCAGCAGCTCTGGCGGGGGGTTGGACTATGGCTACACCTTC. Translation: CASSSGGGLDYGYTF.

V and J are TRBV30 and TRBJ2-2; 9 bases agree with TRBD1. V shed 3 bases and J 8 bases; nucleotides not matched to a gene: 10. The V gene's germline CDR1 is GTSNPN and CDR2 SVGIG (reference sequence). This CDR3 region has 15 residues. Here the CDR3 DNA reads TGTGCCTGGAGCGCCGGGACAGGGTTAGGGGGGGAGCTGTTTTTT. Its translation is CAWSAGTGLGGELFF.

The chain has TRBV5-4 and TRBJ2-1; D ambiguous. This CDR3 has 13 residues. Trimming removed 4 bases from V and 7 bases from J, with 12 bases in between. CDR1 and CDR2 (germline): SGHNT, YYREEE (reference sequence). The CDR3 coding sequence is TGTGCCAGCAGCCAAAGGATCGGGAATGAGCAGTTCTTC. It encodes CASSQRIGNEQFF.

The chain has TRBV4-3 and TRBJ1-1, with 7 bases that match TRBD1. The V segment lost 0 bases and the J segment 4 bases; nucleotides outside the gene matches: 5. The germline CDR1 and CDR2 sequences are LGHNA and YSLEER. This CDR3 region has 15 residues. The CDR3 spells CASSQDQTGTTEAFF. The CDR3 DNA reads TGCGCCAGCAGCCAAGATCAGACAGGGACCACTGAAGCTTTCTTT.

This chain joins TRBV28 and TRBJ2-3; the match to TRBD1 covers 9 bases. This CDR3 is built from 19 residues. Germline V lookup: CDR1 MDHEN, CDR2 SYDVKM. The V and J ends lost 3 bases and 2 bases, in that order; junction bases with no gene match: 15. DNA for the CDR3: TGTGCCAGCAGTTTTTACAGGGGGCCCGGACTAGATAACACAGATACGCAGTATTTT. This translates into CASSFYRGPGLDNTDTQYF.

This clone has a handful of counts. The V gene is TRBV4-3, the J gene TRBJ1-1; D remains ambiguous. V was pared by 0 bases and J by 6 bases, with 11 bases between. Germline CDR1 reads LGHNA; CDR2 reads YSLEER. This CDR3 spans 14 amino acids. In nucleotides, the CDR3 is TGCGCCAGCAGCCAAGATCCGGGAGGCGCTGAAGCTTTCTTT. It specifies CASSQDPGGAEAFF.